A single sample gave rise to the 19 T cell receptor beta chains below, sequenced in a study of T cell repertoires in ileal Crohn's disease. Assay: immunoSEQ multiplex PCR; the TCRdb copy retains only in-frame clones and omits some. The table records some 60,000 clones, less than 90% of them present only once. Time point meaning: neoterminal ileum biopsy at postoperative endoscopy, about 6 months after surgery. The sample taken for sequencing was ileal tissue. The receptors were gathered from an adult with Crohn's disease.

As DNA, the CDR3 is TGCGCCAGCAGCTTGGACTCAATAGACAGTTTTGGAAACACCATATATTTT. Protein product: CASSLDSIDSFGNTIYF. The J gene is TRBJ1-3, the V gene TRBV5-1, with D maybe TRBD1 (5 bases). CDR1 is SGHRS and CDR2 is YFSETQ in the germline V gene. With 0 bases removed from V and 3 bases from J, the gap between germline ends came to 16 bases. The CDR3 loop spans 17 amino acids.

The gene calls are TRBV6-6 and TRBJ2-5; possible D gene TRBD1, 6 bases. V dropped 0 bases and J dropped 3 bases, with 11 bases sitting between them. In germline, CDR1 is MNHNY, CDR2 SVGAGI (reference sequence). The CDR3 spans 15 residues. The CDR3 loop is CASSYSRSGEETQYF. The CDR3 DNA follows: TGTGCCAGCAGTTACTCGAGGTCAGGGGAAGAGACCCAGTACTTC.

The V call is TRBV11-2, the J call TRBJ1-1; tentative D call: TRBD1 (6 bases). V lost 4 bases and J lost 8, with 23 bases in between. This CDR3 region has 16 residues. Germline CDR1 reads SGHAT; CDR2 reads FQNNGV. The CDR3 DNA reads as TGTGCCAGCAGCTCTGGACAGTTTGAGGGTCTCTCGGAAGCTTTCTTT. This translates into CASSSGQFEGLSEAFF.

The chain couples TRBV7-8 to TRBJ2-1; TRBD1 might be the D (5 bases). Trimming stripped 0 bases from V and 2 bases from J, with 8 bases between. The germline gives CDR1 SGHVS, CDR2 FQNEAQ. This CDR3 is 15 amino acids long. The CDR3 region is CASSLAAGPYNEQFF. The DNA for the CDR3 is TGTGCCAGCAGCTTAGCGGCAGGGCCCTACAATGAGCAGTTCTTC.

The rearrangement uses TRBV7-8 and TRBJ1-5, with 8 bases aligning to TRBD1. Germline assignment: CDR1 SGHVS and CDR2 FQNEAQ. The CDR3 is made up of 14 amino acids. Germline trimming cut 5 bases from V and 2 bases from J; bases unmatched to any gene: 2. CDR3 bases: TGTGCCAGCAGCCTGACAGGGGGCAATCAGCCCCAGCATTTT. Encoded protein: CASSLTGGNQPQHF.

V and J are TRBV6-6 and TRBJ1-5, with D possibly matching TRBD1 (6 bases). The CDR3 is 14 amino acids. V shed 7 bases and J shed 0 bases, with 10 bases lying between them. Germline CDR1 and CDR2: MNHNY and SVGAGI (reference sequence). CDR3 DNA: TGTGCCAGCACCCACAGGGATAGCAATCAGCCCCAGCATTTT. It yields the protein CASTHRDSNQPQHF.

This chain links TRBV15 with TRBJ2-7; 12 nucleotides match TRBD2. Germline lookup yields CDR1 LNHNV and CDR2 YYDKDF (reference sequence). With 1 base clipped from V and 6 bases from J, the junction kept 16 bases outside the gene matches. CDR3 size: 19 residues. CDR3 region: CATSRVVGTSGPRDAEQYF. The CDR3 DNA is TGTGCCACCAGCAGAGTAGTCGGGACTAGCGGGCCCCGAGACGCCGAGCAGTACTTC.

This chain joins TRBV19 and TRBJ1-1; D may be TRBD1 (6 bases). Germline V gene data show CDR1 as LNHDA and CDR2 as SQIVND (reference sequence). V lost 4 bases and J 0 bases, leaving 18 bases between the germline ends. This CDR3 is built from 17 residues. CDR3 amino acids: CASSTLGGLGMNTEAFF. CDR3 nucleotides: TGTGCCAGTAGTACCTTAGGGGGTTTGGGGATGAACACTGAAGCTTTCTTT.

This chain links TRBV19 with TRBJ2-1; 7 nucleotides align to TRBD2. The germline gives CDR1 LNHDA, CDR2 SQIVND (reference sequence). J was trimmed by 0 bases and V by 4 bases; bases with no gene match: 3. This CDR3 is built from 15 residues. For the CDR3, the DNA is TGTGCCAGTAGTAGACTAGCCCCCTCCTACAATGAGCAGTTCTTC. Protein product: CASSRLAPSYNEQFF. Looking up the rest from reference TRBV19 and TRBJ2-1 gives the full variable domain: DGGITQSPKYLFRKEGQNVTLSCEQNLNHDAMYWYRQDPGQGLRLIYYSQIVNDFQKGDIAEGYSVSREKKESFPLTVTSAQKNPTAFYLCASSRLAPSYNEQFFGPGTRLTVL.

This chain connects TRBV7-6 to TRBJ1-2; D is ambiguous. Germline V lookup: CDR1 SGHVS, CDR2 FNYEAQ. V dropped 4 bases and J dropped 4 bases, with 10 bases sitting between them. This CDR3 is built from 13 residues. The chain's CDR3 is CASSSNGAYGYTF. The CDR3 DNA reads TGTGCCAGCAGCTCTAACGGAGCCTATGGCTACACCTTC.

This sequence joins TRBV5-1 and TRBJ2-1, with D possibly being TRBD2 (5 bases). Deletions cut 0 bases from V and 0 bases from J, with 7 bases between. Germline V gene sequence: CDR1 SGHRS, CDR2 YFSETQ. The CDR3 consists of 15 residues. In DNA, the CDR3 is TGCGCCAGCAGCTTGGTCGAGGGCTCCTACAATGAGCAGTTCTTC. It specifies CASSLVEGSYNEQFF.

This clone was seen only once. The chain employs TRBV5-1 and TRBJ1-2; 9 nucleotides align to TRBD1. The CDR3 runs 15 residues. V was pared by 4 bases and J by 8 bases, with 12 bases of the junction left unmatched. Per the germline V gene, CDR1 is SGHRS and CDR2 is YFSETQ. CDR3 coding DNA: TGCGCCAGCAGCCCCAGCGCACAGGGGGCGCAGGGCTACACCTTC. It is translated as CASSPSAQGAQGYTF.

The V call is TRBV5-4, the J call TRBJ2-7; D gene ambiguous. The germline V gene encodes CDR1 SGHNT and CDR2 YYREEE (reference sequence). This CDR3 is 13 amino acids long. V gave up 3 bases and J gave up 3 bases, with 10 bases separating them. The CDR3 DNA follows: TGTGCCAGCAGCTCCTCCGGCGGCTACGAGCAGTACTTC. It is translated as CASSSSGGYEQYF.

The chain is built from TRBV28 and TRBJ1-4; D might be TRBD1 (5 bases). CDR1 MDHEN and CDR2 SYDVKM come from the germline V gene. This CDR3 is 15 amino acids long. The V and J ends lost 6 bases and 7 bases respectively, with 18 bases between them. CDR3 sequence reads: CASRGDRMKGEKLFF. The DNA for the CDR3 is TGTGCCAGCAGAGGCGACAGAATGAAAGGTGAAAAACTGTTTTTT.

The chain couples TRBV19 to TRBJ1-5; D perhaps matches TRBD1 (6 bases). The germline V and J ends were trimmed by 7 bases and 3 bases, with 10 bases remaining between them. The CDR3 has 13 residues. Germline V gene lookup returns CDR1 LNHDA and CDR2 SQIVND (reference sequence). CDR3 nucleotide sequence: TGTGCCAGTAATAACAGGGCCAATCAGCCCCAGCATTTT. This sequence encodes CASNNRANQPQHF.

V and J are TRBV6-5 and TRBJ2-1, with a weak D call TRBD2 (5 bases). Trimming removed 4 bases from V and 6 bases from J, with 10 bases in between. Germline V gene lookup returns CDR1 MNHEY and CDR2 SVGAGI. The CDR3 contains 13 residues. Here the CDR3 reads CASSFRGSNEQFF. The DNA of the CDR3 is TGTGCCAGCAGTTTCAGAGGGTCCAATGAGCAGTTCTTC.

The chain joins TRBV19 to TRBJ2-1, with 8 positions matching TRBD2. J gave up 0 bases and V 7 bases, and 14 bases lay outside the gene matches. The germline V gene encodes CDR1 LNHDA and CDR2 SQIVND (reference sequence). The CDR3 extends over 18 amino acids. The CDR3 DNA reads as TGTGCCAGTAATGAGGGGCGGGGGGCCAAAAGCTCCTACAATGAGCAGTTCTTC. Its translation: CASNEGRGAKSSYNEQFF.

V usage is TRBV29-1 and J usage is TRBJ2-1, with TRBD1 matching over 8 bases. The trim removed 6 bases at V and 6 bases at J, leaving 10 bases unmatched. The CDR3 has 14 residues. Per germline, CDR1 SQVTM and CDR2 ANQGSEA. CDR3 DNA sequence: TGCAGCGTCGAACAGGGGGTAATCGGCAATGAGCAGTTCTTC. It yields the protein CSVEQGVIGNEQFF.

This chain uses TRBV14 with TRBJ1-5, with 8 bases that match TRBD1. CDR3 length equals 15 residues. V shed 1 base, J shed 6 bases, and the junction held 5 bases outside the gene matches. CDR1 and CDR2 from the germline V gene are SGHDN and FVKESK. The DNA of the CDR3 is TGTGCCAGCAGCCAAGGAGACAGGGGAAGTCAGCCCCAGCATTTT. Translation gives CASSQGDRGSQPQHF. Full variable domain (remainder filled in from reference TRBV14 and TRBJ1-5): EAGVTQFPSHSVIEKGQTVTLRCDPISGHDNLYWYRRVMGKEIKFLLHFVKESKQDESGMPNNRFLAERTGGTYSTLKVQPAELEDSGVYFCASSQGDRGSQPQHFGDGTRLSIL.